The clone carrying this T cell receptor (beta chain) was counted once. The V gene's germline CDR1 is SGHNT and CDR2 YYREEE (reference sequence). CDR3 length equals 15 residues. The V and J ends lost 0 bases and 2 bases respectively, with 12 bases between them. The data are from a study of blood T cell repertoires in COVID-19. Study-level information: Acute and convalescent COVID-19 specimens originated in the United States, Italy and Spain.

Original handling: Amplifying reference gene primers gave estimates of nucleated cell counts. TCRdb keeps only in-frame clones here, not all; method: immunoSEQ multiplex PCR. D and trimming were read from the DNA, whereas the V and J calls and clone size are those reported in that table. The data show about 170,000 clones, approximately 91% seen once. Patients in Seattle were enrolled during active infection, then followed longitudinally. The sequence came from a young man with COVID-19, enrolled during active disease. V and J are TRBV5-4 and TRBJ2-7; a possible D gene is TRBD1 (6 bases). Source material: peripheral blood. In DNA form, the CDR3 reads TGTGCCAGCAGCTTGGCCTCTGACAGGACCTACGAGCAGTACTTC. This translates into CASSLASDRTYEQYF.